This TCR beta chain was observed in a study of CD8 T cells in ankylosing spondylitis (dated by TCRdb to the late 2010s). General notes on the study: The study set out to find disease-linked TCR variants by profiling T cell receptor beta repertoires in ankylosing spondylitis patients and healthy donors. The full study cohort comprised approximately 23 ankylosing spondylitis patients and roughly 110 healthy donors. Peripheral blood was sampled, and synovial fluid was also collected from ankylosing spondylitis patients.

Overall study results and their limits: Some motif variants were previously reported in synovial fluid and blood of reactive arthritis patients, suggesting common disease-initiation mechanisms. Blood from ankylosing spondylitis patients appeared to be characterized by a TCR beta motif made up of several highly homologous amino acid variants. The disease-linked clones were reported to be significantly enriched in matched synovial fluid samples from ankylosing spondylitis patients. A CD8+ phenotype was shown by the disease-linked clones, which were found at relatively low frequencies in peripheral blood.

This clonotype has ten or more counts. Its binding antigen is unknown. No base quality values were provided; no much bigger clone lies one nucleotide off. These reads were obtained on an Illumina HiSeq 2500. TCR beta libraries were prepared by quantitative 5'-RACE with molecular barcodes. The paper's data handling went like this. A new computational method based on a probabilistic model of VDJ rearrangement was used to identify disease-linked TCR variants. TCRdb trimmed the raw reads at Q25, called clones with MiXCR and kept productive beta chains. Rows with one shared CDR3 protein collapse into an entry with the most common genes and DNA. TCRdb, rather than the study authors, made the V and J calls. The sample yields about 300,000 distinct CDR3 sequences; around a tenth were counted once. Roughly 9% of the sample is held by the ten biggest clonotypes. Sequenced sample: blood, either unsorted or a sorted T cell fraction (not recorded which). The clonotype originates from a female donor with ankylosing spondylitis or in good health (not recorded which).

This receptor has the CDR3 CASRQTSTDTQYF. The nucleotide sequence is given as TGTGCCAGCCGACAGACTAGCACAGATACGCAGTATTTT. In this chain, TRBV27 is recombined with TRBJ2-3, with a weak D call of TRBD1 (5 bases match). From its cysteine to its phenylalanine, the CDR3 spans 13 amino acids. Solely the CDR3 DNA is kept, with 39 bases framed from the first base. Based on the germline V gene (reference sequence), the CDR1 and CDR2 sequences are MNHEY and SMNVEV. V is reduced by 8 bases and J by 0 bases, leaving a spacing of 9 bases between them.